Listed here are 21 T cell receptor beta chains from one sample, sequenced in a study of identical twins. TCRdb redid the calling of the 5' RACE reads with MiXCR, one entry per CDR3 protein. The data hold 1,800,000 or so distinct CDR3 sequences, with about 32% observed a single time. Source material: cord blood. These receptors all stem from a newborn girl in good health.

This clonotype was recorded at least ten times. The chain couples TRBV29-1 to TRBJ2-3, with D possibly being TRBD1 (6 bases). The CDR3 runs 14 residues. Trimming left V 7 bases short and J 3 bases short, with 17 bases between. Looked up from germline, CDR1 is SQVTM and CDR2 is ANQGSEA. CDR3 residues: CSGHQGSVTDTQYF. In nucleotides, the CDR3 is TGCAGCGGACACCAGGGGAGTGTAACAGATACGCAGTATTTT.

This clonotype was observed a handful of times. V is TRBV10-3 and J is TRBJ2-2; D unclear. Germline-derived CDR1 and CDR2 are ENHRY and SYGVKD. The V gene lost 0 bases and the J gene lost 4 bases, with 6 bases spanning the gap. There are 14 residues in the CDR3. The CDR3 spells CAISESLATGELFF. The CDR3 nucleotides are TGTGCCATCAGTGAGTCGTTGGCCACCGGGGAGCTGTTTTTT.

This clonotype has more than one count but fewer than ten. The genes are TRBV10-3 and TRBJ1-6; D remains unclear. Germline lookup yields CDR1 ENHRY and CDR2 SYGVKD. This CDR3 comprises 12 residues. Trimming left V 5 bases short and J 4 bases short, with 3 bases between. The CDR3 here is CAISQYNSPLHF. CDR3 DNA sequence: TGTGCCATCAGTCAGTATAATTCACCCCTCCACTTT.

The sample holds a few counts of this clonotype. The rearrangement links TRBV20-1 to TRBJ2-1; D remains unclear. Germline V gene data show CDR1 as DFQATT and CDR2 as SNEGSKA (reference sequence). V was trimmed by 0 bases and J by 5 bases, leaving 14 bases between them. CDR3 length: 15 residues. CDR3 loop: CSARDGRVYDNEQFF. DNA of the CDR3: TGCAGTGCTAGAGATGGTCGGGTATACGACAATGAGCAGTTCTTC.

This chain uses TRBV20-1 with TRBJ2-7; 9 bases agree with TRBD1. This CDR3 contains 13 residues. V was pared by 5 bases and J by 7 bases, with 9 bases of the junction left unmatched. Germline V gives CDR1 DFQATT, CDR2 SNEGSKA (reference sequence). In DNA form, the CDR3 reads TGCAGTGCTTCTAGATCCGGGACAGGGGAGCAGTACTTC. Translating gives CSASRSGTGEQYF.

The chain recombines TRBV2 with TRBJ1-5, with 7 bases identical to TRBD1. Germline-derived CDR1 and CDR2 are SNHLY and FYNNEI. The CDR3 sequence is 16 residues long. The J segment lost 0 bases and the V segment lost 6 bases, leaving 8 bases of the junction unmatched. CDR3 sequence: CASSLQGYGSNQPQHF. As DNA, the CDR3 is TGTGCCAGCAGCCTACAGGGGTACGGTAGCAATCAGCCCCAGCATTTT.

This chain links TRBV6-1 with TRBJ2-5, with no clear D. TRBJ2-7 explains the end of the DNA better; the J call may be wrong. The CDR3 runs to 14 residues. Germline loops: CDR1 MNHNS, CDR2 SASEGT. The CDR3 coding sequence is TGTGCCAGCAGTGATATGGGTGACTCCTACGAGCAGTACTTC. This codes for CASSDMGDSYEQYF.

The chain carries TRBV20-1 and TRBJ2-7, with TRBD2 matching over 13 bases. Per the germline V gene, CDR1 is DFQATT and CDR2 is SNEGSKA (reference sequence). The CDR3 contains 14 residues. Trimming took 3 bases from V and 7 from J; bases not matched to a gene: 6. The chain's CDR3 is CSARTSGGFNEQYF. In DNA, the CDR3 is TGCAGTGCTAGGACTAGCGGGGGGTTCAATGAGCAGTACTTC.

In its sample, this clonotype was seen a few times. This chain uses TRBV20-1 with TRBJ2-5, with TRBD1 matching over 7 bases. The CDR3 is made up of 14 amino acids. V was pared by 3 bases and J by 1 base, with 5 bases of the junction left unmatched. The germline gives CDR1 DFQATT, CDR2 SNEGSKA (reference sequence). CDR3 amino acids: CSARPQGTQETQYF. The CDR3 DNA sequence: TGCAGTGCTAGGCCACAGGGGACCCAAGAGACCCAGTACTTC.

This CDR3 is CASRRSGAVQVETQYF. CDR3 DNA sequence: TGTGCCAGCAGGAGGTCCGGGGCGGTCCAAGTGGAGACCCAGTACTTC. The chain has TRBV6-7 and TRBJ2-4, with D perhaps given as TRBD1 or TRBD2 (5 bases each). TRBJ2-5 explains the end of the DNA better; the J call may be wrong. TRBV6-7 is classed as an ORF, of uncertain function. The CDR3 contains 16 residues.

There are a few counts of this clonotype. The V and J genes are TRBV25-1 and TRBJ1-6; 9 positions agree with TRBD1. CDR3 length: 15 amino acids. Germline assignment: CDR1 MGHDK and CDR2 SYGVNS. V gave up 1 base and J gave up 6 bases; unmatched junction bases: 1. This CDR3 is CASSESDRGNSPLHF. The CDR3 DNA is TGTGCCAGCAGTGAATCGGACAGGGGTAATTCACCCCTCCACTTT.

This clonotype was observed many times. The chain joins TRBV2 to TRBJ2-7; 7 positions agree with TRBD1. CDR3 length: 16 residues. CDR1 SNHLY and CDR2 FYNNEI come from the germline V gene. The V segment lost 7 bases and the J segment 0 bases; nucleotides outside the gene matches: 12. CDR3 in amino acids: CASILRTGTFSYEQYF. In DNA, the CDR3 is TGTGCCAGCATCTTACGGACAGGAACTTTCTCCTACGAGCAGTACTTC.

This clonotype was counted a few times. This rearrangement joins TRBV7-2 to TRBJ1-4; no clear D gene. CDR1 SGHTA and CDR2 FQGNSA come from the germline V gene. The V end lost 0 bases, the J end lost 2 bases, and 10 bases lay between the germline ends. CDR3 length: 16 residues. The CDR3 is CASSLAPGYTNEKLFF. In DNA form, the CDR3 reads TGTGCCAGCAGCTTAGCGCCCGGGTACACTAATGAAAAACTGTTTTTT.

CDR3 amino acids: CASSLSRLTEAFF. The CDR3 DNA is TGTGCCAGCAGTTTATCGAGGCTCACTGAAGCTTTCTTT. The genes are TRBV27 and TRBJ1-1; D ambiguous. CDR3 length: 13 residues. Trimming removed 0 bases from V and 4 bases from J, with 6 bases in between. The germline gives CDR1 MNHEY, CDR2 SMNVEV (reference sequence).

A few counts support this clonotype. The chain combines TRBV19 with TRBJ1-2, with D unresolved. Germline V gene lookup returns CDR1 LNHDA and CDR2 SQIVND (reference sequence). The CDR3 contains 13 residues. The germline V and J ends were trimmed by 1 base and 7 bases, with 10 bases remaining between them. The CDR3 DNA sequence: TGTGCCAGTAGTATAGTCCCAGACCCTGGCTACACCTTC. Protein: CASSIVPDPGYTF.

This clonotype was counted a few times. The rearrangement links TRBV20-1 to TRBJ2-3; possible D gene TRBD2, 5 bases. The CDR3 extends over 14 amino acids. V was cut by 3 bases and J by 1 base, with 11 bases left in between. Germline CDR1 reads DFQATT; CDR2 reads SNEGSKA (reference sequence). CDR3 coding DNA: TGCAGTGCTAGTCGGAGGAAGGGCACAGATACGCAGTATTTT. Encoded protein: CSASRRKGTDTQYF.

This clonotype has just a few counts. The chain has TRBV27 and TRBJ2-5, with TRBD2 identical over 14 bases. V shed 5 bases, J shed 2 bases, and the junction held 13 bases outside the gene matches. The CDR3 covers 19 residues. Germline V lookup: CDR1 MNHEY, CDR2 SMNVEV (reference sequence). The CDR3 region is CASSPVSGLAGGLQETQYF. CDR3 in DNA: TGTGCCAGCAGTCCCGTATCAGGACTAGCGGGAGGATTACAAGAGACCCAGTACTTC.

This clonotype was counted only a few times. The CDR3 region is CASSFDSPFLNEQFF. Here the CDR3 DNA reads TGTGCCAGCAGTTTTGACTCACCTTTCCTCAATGAGCAGTTCTTC. J is TRBJ2-1 and V is TRBV27; no firm D call. CDR3 size: 15 residues. Per germline, CDR1 MNHEY and CDR2 SMNVEV (reference sequence). Between the trimmed V and J ends, which lost 3 bases and 6 bases, there was a span of 15 bases.

V gene TRBV3-1 combines with J gene TRBJ1-5, with no clear D. V was cut by 1 base and J by 9 bases, with 7 bases left in between. Germline V lookup: CDR1 LGHDT, CDR2 YNNKEL (reference sequence). This CDR3 spans 12 amino acids. CDR3 coding DNA: TGTGCCAGCAGCCAAGGCAAAGGGCCCCAGCATTTT. Translation gives CASSQGKGPQHF.

V gene TRBV10-3 combines with J gene TRBJ2-3; 7 nucleotides match TRBD2. V dropped 7 bases and J dropped 6; count of bases not matched to a gene: 7. The CDR3 contains 13 residues. Germline CDR1 ENHRY, CDR2 SYGVKD. CDR3 residues: CAIKSLAADTQYF. The DNA for the CDR3 is TGTGCCATCAAGTCGCTAGCGGCCGATACGCAGTATTTT.

The CDR3, as DNA: TGTGCCAGCAGCTTAATCTCCCTAGCGGCCGGGGAGCTGTTTTTT. As protein: CASSLISLAAGELFF. This chain joins TRBV11-2 and TRBJ2-2, with 7 nucleotides matching TRBD2. Germline CDR1 reads SGHAT; CDR2 reads FQNNGV. V shed 2 bases and J 6 bases; nucleotides not matched to a gene: 6. This CDR3 is built from 15 residues.